These 5 T cell receptor beta chains were sequenced from one sample in a study of blood T cell repertoires in COVID-19. Profiling relied on immunoSEQ multiplex PCR, and the TCRdb table lists in-frame clones only, not all of them. In the table there are approximately 280,000 clones, 80% to 90% of which are singletons. Sequenced input: peripheral blood. These receptors all come from a woman between 65 and 79 years old with acute or convalescent COVID-19.

The count of this clone is one. In nucleotides, the CDR3 is TGTGCCAGCAGTTTCCTGAGGGTAGAGACCCAGTACTTC. As protein: CASSFLRVETQYF. The chain combines TRBV12-3 or TRBV12-4 with TRBJ2-5; maybe TRBD2 (5 bases). Trimming took off 3 bases at V and 4 bases at J, with 9 bases between the two ends. The CDR3 runs to 13 residues.

J is TRBJ1-6 and V is TRBV18; 8 bases match TRBD1. The V gene's germline CDR1 is KGHSH and CDR2 LQKENI. V was pared by 4 bases and J by 6 bases, with 5 bases of the junction left unmatched. The CDR3 length is 15 residues. The CDR3 sequence is CASSLDRVGNSPLHF. The CDR3 DNA is TGTGCCAGCTCACTGGACAGGGTCGGTAATTCACCCCTCCACTTT.

The V call is TRBV18, the J call TRBJ1-1; D perhaps matches TRBD1 (5 bases). V was cut by 4 bases and J by 6 bases, with 9 bases left in between. This CDR3 has 12 residues. Germline V lookup: CDR1 KGHSH, CDR2 LQKENI. CDR3 coding DNA: TGTGCCAGCTCACGACAGTCAGCTGAAGCTTTCTTT. Protein: CASSRQSAEAFF.

The sample holds a few counts of this clone. V is TRBV4-2 and J is TRBJ1-2; 9 bases are a match to TRBD1. Germline CDR1 and CDR2: LGHNA and YNFKEQ. The V and J ends lost 3 bases and 7 bases, in that order; junction bases with no gene match: 12. This CDR3 is built from 16 residues. This chain's CDR3 is CASSHGDGQGYVGYTF. The CDR3 DNA reads as TGTGCCAGCAGCCATGGGGACGGACAGGGGTATGTTGGCTACACCTTC.

The chain uses TRBV6-5 and TRBJ2-3; D may be TRBD2 (7 bases). CDR3 length: 13 residues. Germline-derived CDR1 and CDR2 are MNHEY and SVGAGI. V gave up 7 bases and J gave up 9 bases, with 17 bases separating them. For the CDR3, the DNA is TGTGCCAGCAAGGGGGGGGCAGCCGGCACGCAGTATTTT. It encodes CASKGGAAGTQYF.